The rows below give T cell receptor beta chains drawn from one sample of a study of beta chain features in type 1 diabetes. The data were produced by immunoSEQ multiplex PCR, yet TCRdb's version contains in-frame clones alone and is incomplete. Among 350,000 or so clones, about 19% were seen once, and the ten largest hold under 0.05%. The sequencing input was naive CD4+ T cells from blood. Receptors originate from a young woman in good health. Both conserved end residues are part of each CDR3. The D gene is left open where the match is weak. The size field is filled for only some rows; it gives once, few, many or a size class.

TRBJ2-3,TRBV7-2,13,-,-,CASSYLATDTQYF,TGTGCCAGCAGCTACCTGGCCACAGATACGCAGTATTTT
TRBJ2-5,TRBV29-1,14,-,TRBD1,CSVAPGTGQETQYF,TGCAGCGTTGCCCCCGGGACAGGCCAAGAGACCCAGTACTTC
TRBJ1-6,TRBV11-2,13,-,-,CASSLQDNSPLHF,TGTGCCAGCAGCTTACAGGATAATTCACCCCTCCACTTT
TRBJ2-4,TRBV19,13,few,TRBD2,CASTRGGRDIQYF,TGTGCCAGTACGCGGGGGGGCCGAGACATTCAGTACTTC
TRBJ2-7,TRBV7-2,13,few,TRBD2,CASTAGGADEQYF,TGTGCCAGCACCGCGGGGGGGGCGGACGAGCAGTACTTC
TRBJ2-3,TRBV7-2,14,few,TRBD2,CASSIGLATDTQYF,TGTGCCAGCAGCATCGGACTAGCCACAGATACGCAGTATTTT
TRBJ2-7,TRBV4-2,13,few,-,CASSQDTSGEQYF,TGTGCCAGCAGCCAAGATACGTCGGGCGAGCAGTACTTC
TRBJ1-4,TRBV7-9,18,few,TRBD1,CASSLGRQRQGYNEKLFF,TGTGCCAGCAGCTTAGGCCGGCAGCGACAGGGCTATAATGAAAAACTGTTTTTT
TRBJ1-1,TRBV29-1,13,-,-,CSVQGFLYTEAFF,TGCAGCGTCCAGGGGTTTTTATACACTGAAGCTTTCTTT
TRBJ2-3,TRBV6-5,14,-,-,CATTLPGGTDTQYF,TGTGCCACCACGTTACCGGGGGGCACAGATACGCAGTATTTT
TRBJ2-6,TRBV6-5,15,few,-,CASRSLISGANVLTF,TGTGCCAGCAGGAGCCTTATCTCTGGGGCCAACGTCCTGACTTTC
TRBJ2-3,TRBV2,16,-,TRBD2,CASTKGLAGSTDTQYF,TGTGCCAGCACCAAGGGACTAGCGGGGAGCACAGATACGCAGTATTTT
TRBJ1-6,TRBV18,15,-,-,CASSWSGADNSPLHF,TGTGCCAGCTCCTGGTCAGGGGCGGATAATTCACCCCTCCACTTT
TRBJ2-5,TRBV30,15,-,-,CAWSVALHGSGTQYF,TGTGCCTGGAGTGTAGCCCTCCACGGGTCGGGGACCCAGTACTTC
TRBJ2-7,TRBV6-1,15,-,TRBD2,CASSERASGIHEQYF,TGTGCCAGCAGTGAAAGGGCTAGCGGGATCCACGAGCAGTACTTC
TRBJ2-1,TRBV18,15,-,TRBD2,CASSPLAGVYNEQFF,TGTGCCAGCTCACCGCTAGCGGGAGTCTACAATGAGCAGTTCTTC
TRBJ2-1,TRBV30,14,-,TRBD2,CAWSRLAGGSEQFF,TGTGCCTGGAGTCGACTAGCGGGGGGGAGTGAGCAGTTCTTC
TRBJ2-5,TRBV4-2,12,-,-,CASSQDRETQYF,TGTGCCAGCAGCCAAGATCGGGAGACCCAGTACTTC
TRBJ2-1,TRBV7-9,16,few,-,CASSPRERSYLGEQFF,TGTGCCAGCAGCCCCCGGGAGCGGTCATACCTCGGTGAGCAGTTCTTC
TRBJ2-3,TRBV5-1,15,-,-,CASSQLLGTTDTQYF,TGCGCCAGCAGCCAACTTCTTGGGACTACAGATACGCAGTATTTT
TRBJ2-1,TRBV4-3,15,few,-,CASSQEGRAHNEQFF,TGCGCCAGCAGCCAAGAGGGCAGGGCCCACAATGAGCAGTTCTTC
TRBJ1-1,TRBV7-9,13,few,-,CASSLLLESEAFF,TGTGCCAGCAGCTTATTACTAGAGTCTGAAGCTTTCTTT
TRBJ2-2,TRBV7-9,15,-,-,CASSLLTGYTGELFF,TGTGCCAGCAGCTTACTAACAGGTTACACCGGGGAGCTGTTTTTT
TRBJ2-3,TRBV15,17,few,TRBD2,CATSRDLLAGRTDTQYF,TGTGCCACCAGCAGAGATCTGCTAGCGGGGCGCACAGATACGCAGTATTTT
TRBJ2-5,TRBV11-2,14,-,-,CASSFNRVGETQYF,TGTGCCAGCAGCTTTAACAGGGTTGGGGAGACCCAGTACTTC
TRBJ2-1,TRBV7-2,14,few,-,CASSSRGSYNEQFF,TGTGCCAGCAGCTCACGGGGTTCCTACAATGAGCAGTTCTTC
TRBJ1-1,TRBV5-1,18,-,TRBD1,CASSPPPGTGGMNTEAFF,TGCGCCAGCAGCCCCCCACCCGGGACAGGCGGCATGAACACTGAAGCTTTCTTT
TRBJ1-5,TRBV2,15,-,TRBD1,CASSRGDRAGQPQHF,TGTGCCAGCAGTCGGGGAGACAGGGCTGGGCAGCCCCAGCATTTT
TRBJ2-3,TRBV7-9,15,-,TRBD2,CASRGTSGDTDTQYF,TGTGCCAGCAGAGGGACTAGCGGTGACACAGATACGCAGTATTTT
TRBJ2-1,TRBV7-9,17,few,-,CASSLAEGQGEYNEQFF,TGTGCCAGCAGCTTAGCCGAAGGGCAGGGCGAATACAATGAGCAGTTCTTC
TRBJ2-7,TRBV7-2,15,-,-,CASSLNGLGYYEQYF,TGTGCCAGCAGCTTAAATGGTCTGGGCTACTACGAGCAGTACTTC
TRBJ1-2,TRBV5-1,14,-,-,CASSLGEANYGYTF,TGCGCCAGCAGCCTAGGAGAAGCTAACTATGGCTACACCTTC
TRBJ2-7,TRBV11-3,14,-,TRBD1,CASSLARGSYEQYF,TGTGCCAGCAGCTTAGCCAGGGGGTCCTACGAGCAGTACTTC
TRBJ2-7,TRBV6-5,14,-,TRBD2,CASTSPGGIYEQYF,TGTGCCAGCACCTCCCCGGGGGGAATCTACGAGCAGTACTTC
TRBJ2-1,TRBV19,12,-,-,CASKRGEDEQFF,TGTGCCAGTAAGCGAGGAGAGGATGAGCAGTTCTTC
TRBJ1-2,TRBV7-2,13,-,-,CASSFDRNYGYTF,TGTGCCAGCAGCTTCGACAGAAACTATGGCTACACCTTC
TRBJ1-2,TRBV7-9,13,few,-,CASSSSGESGYTF,TGTGCCAGCAGCTCTTCGGGGGAGAGCGGCTACACCTTC
TRBJ1-1,TRBV7-2,13,few,TRBD1,CASSQWTGDEAFF,TGTGCCAGCAGCCAGTGGACAGGAGATGAAGCTTTCTTT
TRBJ2-1,TRBV5-1,16,few,TRBD2,CASSWTSGSSYNEQFF,TGCGCCAGCAGCTGGACTAGCGGGAGCTCCTACAATGAGCAGTTCTTC
TRBJ2-7,TRBV5-1,13,few,-,CASSSARGYEQYF,TGCGCCAGCAGCTCGGCCCGCGGCTACGAGCAGTACTTC
TRBJ1-2,TRBV6-5,12,once,TRBD1,CASSDRAGGYTF,TGTGCCAGCAGTGACAGGGCGGGGGGCTACACCTTC
TRBJ2-3,TRBV2,13,once,-,CASSRTSTDTQYF,TGTGCCAGCAGCCGAACTAGCACAGATACGCAGTATTTT
TRBJ1-2,TRBV2,16,-,-,CASSESWARDNYGYTF,TGTGCCAGCAGTGAAAGCTGGGCCAGGGATAACTATGGCTACACCTTC
TRBJ2-3,TRBV30,15,-,-,CAWSVVVGHTDTQYF,TGTGCCTGGAGTGTAGTCGTCGGACACACAGATACGCAGTATTTT
TRBJ2-5,TRBV5-4,15,-,TRBD1,CASSQGGQGRETQYF,TGTGCCAGCAGCCAGGGGGGACAGGGGCGAGAGACCCAGTACTTC
TRBJ2-3,TRBV4-1,12,few,-,CASSQVLDTQYF,TGCGCCAGCAGCCAAGTCCTTGATACGCAGTATTTT
TRBJ2-5,TRBV7-8,15,few,TRBD2,CASSSRVGREETQYF,TGTGCCAGCAGCTCCAGGGTTGGGAGGGAAGAGACCCAGTACTTC
TRBJ2-5,TRBV7-9,15,few,TRBD2,CASSLGSGGLETQYF,TGTGCCAGCAGCTTAGGATCGGGAGGTCTAGAGACCCAGTACTTC
TRBJ1-6,TRBV6-5,13,once,-,CASSPLGGSPLHF,TGTGCCAGCAGCCCCTTAGGGGGATCACCCCTCCACTTT
TRBJ2-7,TRBV5-1,14,-,-,CASSLFSSSYEQYF,TGCGCCAGCAGCTTATTTAGCAGCTCCTACGAGCAGTACTTC
TRBJ2-7,TRBV4-1,14,-,-,CASTAGPNSYEQYF,TGCGCCAGCACTGCGGGACCGAACTCCTACGAGCAGTACTTC
TRBJ1-5,TRBV5-1,14,-,TRBD1,CASSLQGTGQPQHF,TGCGCCAGCAGCTTACAGGGGACGGGTCAGCCCCAGCATTTT
TRBJ2-7,TRBV7-8,13,few,-,CASSLEDLREQYF,TGTGCCAGCAGCTTAGAAGACCTCAGGGAGCAGTACTTC
TRBJ2-5,TRBV6-1,16,-,TRBD2,CASSGGLAGVGETQYF,TGTGCCAGCAGTGGAGGACTAGCGGGAGTGGGGGAGACCCAGTACTTC